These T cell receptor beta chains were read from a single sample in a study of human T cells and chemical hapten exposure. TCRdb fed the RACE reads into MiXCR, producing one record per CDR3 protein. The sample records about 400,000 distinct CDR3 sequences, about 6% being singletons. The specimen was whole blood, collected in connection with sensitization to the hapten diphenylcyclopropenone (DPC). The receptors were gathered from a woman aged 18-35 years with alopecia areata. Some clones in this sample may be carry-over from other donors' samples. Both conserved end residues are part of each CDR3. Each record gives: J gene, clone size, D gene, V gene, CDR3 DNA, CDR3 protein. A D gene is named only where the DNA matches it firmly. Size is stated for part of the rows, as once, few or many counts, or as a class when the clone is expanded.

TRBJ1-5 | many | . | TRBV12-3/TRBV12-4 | TGTGCCAGCAGTCCCAGTAGTTCGGGGCCCCAGCATTTT | CASSPSSSGPQHF
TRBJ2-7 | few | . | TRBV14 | TGTGCCAGCAGCCAAGAAGTCCGTTACTACGAGCAGTACTTC | CASSQEVRYYEQYF
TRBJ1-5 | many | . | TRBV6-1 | TGTGCCAGCAGTGAAGTCCCAGGTTATCAGCCCCAGCATTTT | CASSEVPGYQPQHF
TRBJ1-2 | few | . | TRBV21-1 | TGTGCCAGCAGCAAAGGACTGGAGATAGGGACAGGGTGGGGGGTGGACTATGGCTACACCTTC | CASSKGLEIGTGWGVDYGYTF
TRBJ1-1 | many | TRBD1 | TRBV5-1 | TGCGCCACCCCGGGACAGGGGGCTGAAGCTTTCTTT | CATPGQGAEAFF
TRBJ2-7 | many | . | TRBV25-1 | TGTGCCAGCAGTGAATCGAGGGGCCGGAACGAGCAGTACTTC | CASSESRGRNEQYF
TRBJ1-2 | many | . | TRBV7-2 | TGTGCCAGCAGCTTCCCAGGTCTTGGGACTAACTATGGCTACACCTTC | CASSFPGLGTNYGYTF
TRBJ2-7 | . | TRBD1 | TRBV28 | TGTGCCAGCAGTCCAGGGACAGGGCTCTCTCGGCAGTACTTC | CASSPGTGLSRQYF
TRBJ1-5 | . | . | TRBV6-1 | TGTGCCAGCAGTGGACTTGTGGGGGGAACTGGGCAGCCCCAGCATTTT | CASSGLVGGTGQPQHF
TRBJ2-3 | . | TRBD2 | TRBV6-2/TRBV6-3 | TGTGCCAGCGGTATGGCGGGGGTGCCAGATACGCAGTATTTT | CASGMAGVPDTQYF
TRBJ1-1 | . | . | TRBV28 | TGTGCCAGCAGTCCCCCCCCCGGACCCGCCGAAGCTTTCTTT | CASSPPPGPAEAFF
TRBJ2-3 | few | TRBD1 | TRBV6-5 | TGTGCCAGCAGCCGATTCAGGGGGCTGGAGGATACGCAGTATTTT | CASSRFRGLEDTQYF
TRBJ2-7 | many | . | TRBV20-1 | TGCAGTGCTAACCCGGTGGGTCTAAGGAACGAGCAGTACTTC | CSANPVGLRNEQYF
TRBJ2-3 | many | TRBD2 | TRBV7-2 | TGTGCCAGCAGCCAAGCAGCGGGGGGCACAGATACGCAGTATTTT | CASSQAAGGTDTQYF
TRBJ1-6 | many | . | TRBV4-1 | TGCGCCAGCAGCCAAGATGTGGGTTATAATTCACCCCTCCACTTT | CASSQDVGYNSPLHF
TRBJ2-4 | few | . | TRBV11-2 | TGTGCCAGCAGCTCAACGGCCATTCAGTACTTC | CASSSTAIQYF
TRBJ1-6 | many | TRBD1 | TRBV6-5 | TGTGCCAGCAGTTTACAACTTGGACAGGTTAATTCACCCCTCCACTTT | CASSLQLGQVNSPLHF
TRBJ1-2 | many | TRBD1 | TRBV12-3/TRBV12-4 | TGTGCCAGCACCGGGACAGGTCCCTTCTATGGCTACACCTTC | CASTGTGPFYGYTF
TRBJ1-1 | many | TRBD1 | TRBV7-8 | TGTGCCAGCAGACGGGACAGGGTAGGCGGAACTGAAGCTTTCTTT | CASRRDRVGGTEAFF
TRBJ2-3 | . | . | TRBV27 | TGTGCCAGCAGTTTCCGGGGAACCTGGTCGGATACGCAGTATTTT | CASSFRGTWSDTQYF
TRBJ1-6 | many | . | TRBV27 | TGTGCCAGCAGTTTAGGCGGGGTAATCTCACCCCTCCACTTT | CASSLGGVISPLHF
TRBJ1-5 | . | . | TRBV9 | TGTGCCAGCAGCGTAGGATTATTAGATCAGCCCCAGCATTTT | CASSVGLLDQPQHF
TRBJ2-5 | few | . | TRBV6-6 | TGTGCCAGCAGTTACCGGGCAGGGAGGCAAGAGACCCAGTACTTC | CASSYRAGRQETQYF
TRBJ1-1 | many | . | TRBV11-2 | TGTGCCAGCAGCCGGACAGCAGAAGCTTTCTTT | CASSRTAEAFF
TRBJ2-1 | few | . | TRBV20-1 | TGCAGTGCTACTGTAACCGGGAGCCCGTCCTACAATGAGCAGTTCTTC | CSATVTGSPSYNEQFF
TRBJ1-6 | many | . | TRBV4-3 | TGCGCCAGCAGCCAAGAACAGGGTGGCTCACCCCTCCACTTT | CASSQEQGGSPLHF
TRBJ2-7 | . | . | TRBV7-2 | TGTGCCAGCAGCTTATCGGGATTCGTAGAGCAGTACTTC | CASSLSGFVEQYF
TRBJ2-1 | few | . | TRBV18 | TGTGCCAGCTCACCCATTGTTGCCGGACGACTTGGCAATGAGCAGTTCTTC | CASSPIVAGRLGNEQFF
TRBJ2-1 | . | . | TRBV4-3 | TGCGCCAGCAGCCAAGATAGGAGCAATGAGCAGTTCTTC | CASSQDRSNEQFF
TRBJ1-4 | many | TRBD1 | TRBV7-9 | TGTGCCAGCAGCCGGCGAGGGACAGGGGGCGAAAGGGGAGAAAAACTGTTTTTT | CASSRRGTGGERGEKLFF
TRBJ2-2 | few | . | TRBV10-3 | TGTGCCATCAGCGAGACGGATAGGGCCACCGGGGAGCTGTTTTTT | CAISETDRATGELFF
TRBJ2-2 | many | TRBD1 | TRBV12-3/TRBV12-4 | TGTGCCAGCTTCGGGACAGTTAACACCGGGGAGCTGTTTTTT | CASFGTVNTGELFF
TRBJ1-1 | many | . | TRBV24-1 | TGTGCCACCAGTGGCAAGGGTTCGAACACTGAAGCTTTCTTT | CATSGKGSNTEAFF
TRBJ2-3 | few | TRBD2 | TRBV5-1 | TGCGCCAGCAGCTTGGCCCCTAGCGGGGGCTTCACAGATACGCAGTATTTT | CASSLAPSGGFTDTQYF
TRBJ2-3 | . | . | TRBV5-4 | TGTGCCAGCAGGTCGGCTAGCTCTGATACGCAGTATTTT | CASRSASSDTQYF
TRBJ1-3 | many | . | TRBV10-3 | TGTGCCTCCTATCCCGGGGGAACCTCTGGAAACACCATATATTTT | CASYPGGTSGNTIYF
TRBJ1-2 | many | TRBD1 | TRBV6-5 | TGTGCCAGCAGTCTACAGGGGGCGACAGTGGATGGCTACACCTTC | CASSLQGATVDGYTF
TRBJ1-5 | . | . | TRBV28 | TGTGCCAGCAGCACGCCTGGGGGCGATAGCAATCAGCCCCAGCATTTT | CASSTPGGDSNQPQHF
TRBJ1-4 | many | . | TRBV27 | TGTGCCAGCAGTTTATTAGGGACGGGGGAAAAACTGTTTTTT | CASSLLGTGEKLFF
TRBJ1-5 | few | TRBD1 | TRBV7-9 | TGTGCCAGCAGCTGGGACAGGGGACCTGCGGGGCCCCAGCATTTT | CASSWDRGPAGPQHF
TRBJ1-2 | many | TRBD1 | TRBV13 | TGTGCCAGCAGCTCTAATGCGGGACAGGGGGCCTTTGGCTACACCTTC | CASSSNAGQGAFGYTF